This TCR beta chain was captured in a study of CD8 T cells in Susac syndrome (dated by TCRdb to 2018 to 2020). Concerning the study at large: Whether CD8+ T cell activation and differentiation in Susac syndrome was antigen driven was tested using repertoire sequencing. Clonality of the CD8+ T cell repertoire was compared between roughly 13 healthy donors, about 14 Susac syndrome patients and some 15 multiple sclerosis patients.

RNA was extracted using the RNeasy kit, and roughly 0.5 to 1 microgram was reverse transcribed with random hexamers. The immunoSEQ multiplex PCR assay, covering 54 Vbeta and 13 Jbeta segments, was used to amplify TCR beta CDR3 regions. To correct PCR amplification bias, a synthetic template baseline was used for both primer optimization and computational correction. On the authors' methods: Only productive sequences were kept, with reads annotated to V, D and J genes according to IMGT and analyzed in immunoSEQ Analyzer. Clonality was calculated as one minus the Shannon entropy normalized by log2 of the number of productive unique sequences. For each patient and control, public and private clones were evaluated among the 100 most prevalent clones. Clones were defined as Susac-specific when absent from the healthy and MS cohorts, from about a thousand published viral clones and from other ImmuneACCESS disease sequences. TCRdb took the public reads, trimmed them with fastp at Q25, ran MiXCR for clone calling and kept in-frame beta chains. Rows with a matching CDR3 protein are joined into one entry that keeps the most common DNA and genes. The V and J calls were determined by TCRdb, not by the authors. The sample records around 59,000 distinct CDR3 sequences, around nine tenths of which are singletons. The top ten hold 0.15% to 0.2% of the sample.

Study-level results and caveats: The number of individuals in the TCR sequencing and HLA analysis was acknowledged as relatively small.

For this clonotype: Its binding antigen is unknown. Per-nucleotide qualities are absent, and no much larger clonotype sits a single base away.

Peripheral blood CD8+ and CD4+ T cells from healthy donors, Susac syndrome patients and multiple sclerosis patients were profiled using high-throughput TCR beta sequencing. Healthy donors were age- and sex-matched controls. Bulk CD8+ and CD4+ T cells were purified magnetically by negative isolation, whereas CD8+ TEMRA cells were enriched by FACS. Blood was collected in EDTA tubes and processed within 24 hours, with PBMCs isolated through density gradient centrifugation. PBMCs destined for TCR sequencing were cryopreserved in liquid nitrogen and later thawed in a 37 °C water bath. The sorted or isolated CD4+, CD8+ and CD8+ TEMRA cells reached a purity of at least 90%. The clonotype originates from a human donor in good health. Sequencing was performed on CD8+ T cells from PBMCs.

The DNA reads TGTGCCAGTAGTTGGGACGGTTTTGAAGCTTTCTTT. Its product reads: CASSWDGFEAFF. The sequence joins TRBV19 to TRBJ1-1; perhaps TRBD1 is the D gene, with 5 bases matching. V loses 5 bases of germline sequence and J loses 7 bases, and the interval between the two ends is 11 bases. Spanning cysteine to phenylalanine, the CDR3 consists of 12 amino acids. Of all the DNA, just the CDR3 is kept, 36 bases in frame from base 1. The germline V gene (reference sequence) gives CDR1 as LNHDA and CDR2 as SQIVND.